The 24 T cell receptor beta chains below come from one sample, sequenced in a study of shared clonotypes between healthy human individuals. The data were produced by immunoSEQ multiplex PCR, yet TCRdb's version contains in-frame clones alone and is incomplete. The table has about 2.4 million clones, roughly 93% seen once. Sequenced material: naive CD4+ T cells from PBMCs. As for subset: CD45RA+ positively selected. The receptor source for this set is a young man in good health. Some clones in this sample may be carry-over from other donors' samples.

This clone was seen more than once but under ten times. The V call is TRBV10-3, the J call TRBJ2-5; no clear D gene. V lost 1 base and J lost 5, with 2 bases in between. The CDR3 loop spans 11 amino acids. Germline V gene data show CDR1 as ENHRY and CDR2 as SYGVKD. Here the CDR3 reads CAISELETQYF. CDR3 DNA sequence: TGTGCCATCAGTGAGTTGGAGACCCAGTACTTC.

The chain is built from TRBV5-8 and TRBJ2-2; 7 bases fit TRBD1. The germline gives CDR1 SGHTS, CDR2 YDEGEE. Trimming at V came to 4 bases and at J to 4 bases, leaving 10 bases not matched to a gene. This CDR3 region has 16 residues. The CDR3 nucleotides read TGTGCCAGCAGCCCCCGACACAGGGGACGCACCGGGGAGCTGTTTTTT. This encodes CASSPRHRGRTGELFF.

The chain combines TRBV27 with TRBJ1-4; 8 bases fit TRBD1. V lost 2 bases to trimming and J lost 6 bases; unmatched junction nucleotides: 14. The germline V gene encodes CDR1 MNHEY and CDR2 SMNVEV (reference sequence). The CDR3 length is 18 residues. CDR3 sequence (DNA): TGTGCCAGCAGTTTACGGGGACAGGACGGTCCGAGATATGAAAAACTGTTTTTT. The encoded protein is CASSLRGQDGPRYEKLFF.

This chain links TRBV28 with TRBJ2-7; D gene uncertain. V was clipped by 5 bases and J by 2 bases, with 10 bases between them. Germline V gene data show CDR1 as MDHEN and CDR2 as SYDVKM. CDR3 length equals 13 residues. The DNA for the CDR3 is TGTGCCAGCAGTCCCCCGCCCACCTACGAGCAGTACTTC. Residues: CASSPPPTYEQYF.

The chain combines TRBV4-1 with TRBJ2-3; unclear D gene. The CDR3 contains 14 residues. Germline CDR1 and CDR2: MGHRA and YSYEKL. Trimming pared 1 base from V and 6 bases from J, leaving 11 bases between. The CDR3 here is CASSQVVVGDTQYF. Here the CDR3 DNA reads TGCGCCAGCAGCCAAGTAGTGGTAGGTGATACGCAGTATTTT.

In this sample, this clone turned up a few times. Within the sample, other DNA sequences also encode this same CDR3. The V and J genes are TRBV11-2 and TRBJ2-3, with D unresolved. V was clipped by 0 bases and J by 3 bases, with 4 bases between them. CDR1 and CDR2 from the germline V gene are SGHAT and FQNNGV. CDR3 length equals 13 residues. The CDR3: CASSLDRTDTQYF. In nucleotides, the CDR3 is TGTGCCAGCAGCTTAGATCGAACAGATACGCAGTATTTT. Filled out from reference TRBV11-2 and TRBJ2-3, the complete variable domain reads EAGVAQSPRYKIIEKRQSVAFWCNPISGHATLYWYQQILGQGPKLLIQFQNNGVVDDSQLPKDRFSAERLKGVDSTLKIQPAKLEDSAVYLCASSLDRTDTQYFGPGTRLTVL.

This clone occurred once. The genes are TRBV5-1 and TRBJ1-2; TRBD1 aligns across 8 bases. V shed 4 bases and J 3 bases; nucleotides not matched to a gene: 5. This CDR3 has 14 residues. Germline CDR1 and CDR2: SGHRS and YFSETQ. The CDR3 loop reads CASSPQGADYGYTF. CDR3 DNA sequence: TGCGCCAGCAGCCCGCAGGGGGCGGACTATGGCTACACCTTC.

V and J are TRBV5-1 and TRBJ2-1; D possibly corresponds to TRBD1 (6 bases). Trimming removed 4 bases from V and 3 bases from J, with 11 bases in between. The CDR3 is 14 residues long. CDR1 is SGHRS, CDR2 YFSETQ, per germline. CDR3 DNA: TGCGCCAGCAGCATCGGACAGAACTACAATGAGCAGTTCTTC. As protein: CASSIGQNYNEQFF.

V usage is TRBV18 and J usage is TRBJ2-7; no definite D call. V was shortened by 3 bases and J by 4 bases, with 13 bases between the two germline ends. Germline V CDR1 and CDR2: KGHSH, LQKENI. The CDR3 spans 14 residues. The CDR3 sequence is CASSPSPAGYEQYF. The DNA for the CDR3 is TGTGCCAGCTCACCGTCTCCGGCCGGTTACGAGCAGTACTTC.

V gene TRBV28 combines with J gene TRBJ2-7; 9 bases are shared with TRBD1. Germline-derived CDR1 and CDR2 are MDHEN and SYDVKM. This CDR3 has 14 residues. The V segment lost 6 bases and the J segment 3 bases; nucleotides outside the gene matches: 6. The CDR3 region is CASRTGTGFYEQYF. The CDR3 bases are TGTGCCAGCAGAACCGGGACAGGGTTCTACGAGCAGTACTTC.

This sequence joins TRBV30 and TRBJ2-7; D is uncertain. CDR3 length equals 12 residues. V lost 0 bases and J 6 bases, leaving 9 bases between the germline ends. From germline, CDR1 is GTSNPN and CDR2 SVGIG (reference sequence). CDR3 amino acids: CAWSVSASEQYF. As DNA, the CDR3 is TGTGCCTGGAGTGTCTCGGCTTCCGAGCAGTACTTC.

J is TRBJ1-4 and V is TRBV7-2; 7 bases align to TRBD1. The CDR3 covers 17 residues. CDR1 SGHTA and CDR2 FQGNSA come from the germline V gene. The trim removed 5 bases at V and 0 bases at J, leaving 9 bases unmatched. CDR3 bases: TGTGCCAGCAGCCGCGCTGGGACAGCAGCAACTAATGAAAAACTGTTTTTT. This translates into CASSRAGTAATNEKLFF. Combining the CDR3 with reference TRBV7-2 and TRBJ1-4 gives the whole variable domain GAGVSQSPSNKVTEKGKDVELRCDPISGHTALYWYRQSLGQGLEFLIYFQGNSAPDKSGLPSDRFSAERTGGSVSTLTIQRTQQEDSAVYLCASSRAGTAATNEKLFFGSGTQLSVL.

This chain uses TRBV6-1 with TRBJ2-1, with D possibly TRBD1 on 6 matching bases. The CDR3 is made up of 13 amino acids. The germline V gene encodes CDR1 MNHNS and CDR2 SASEGT. The CDR3 spells CVCRGSSYNEQFF. In DNA, the CDR3 is TGTGTATGTAGGGGGAGCTCCTACAATGAGCAGTTCTTC.

The chain links TRBV21-1 to TRBJ1-2; the table's D call, TRBD1, was not checked against the DNA. TRBV21-1 is assigned pseudogene status. This CDR3 is 16 amino acids long. In DNA form, the CDR3 reads TGTGCCAGCAGCAATCCGGGACAGGGAACTAACTATGGCTACACCTTC. Its protein product is CASSNPGQGTNYGYTF.

V gene TRBV9 combines with J gene TRBJ1-1, with a possible D match to TRBD1 (5 bases). Germline loops: CDR1 SGDLS, CDR2 YYNGEE. There are 16 residues in the CDR3. Between the trimmed V and J ends, which lost 5 bases and 0 bases, there was a span of 17 bases. The CDR3 DNA reads as TGTGCCAGCAGAGGAGGAGCAGACAGAATGAACACTGAAGCTTTCTTT. This translates into CASRGGADRMNTEAFF.

V is TRBV5-4 and J is TRBJ2-4, with a weak D call TRBD1 (6 bases). In germline, CDR1 is SGHNT, CDR2 YYREEE (reference sequence). The CDR3 is 16 amino acids. V was clipped by 4 bases and J by 0 bases, with 14 bases between them. The CDR3 nucleotides read TGTGCCAGCAGCACCCAAGGGGGTTCAGCCAAAAACATTCAGTACTTC. Its protein product is CASSTQGGSAKNIQYF.

The chain has TRBV28 and TRBJ2-7, with 8 bases aligning to TRBD2. The CDR3 sequence is 16 residues long. Germline V gives CDR1 MDHEN, CDR2 SYDVKM. With V trimmed by 5 bases and J by 5 bases, 14 bases remained unmatched. CDR3 amino acids: CASSAIYGGRNHEQYF. DNA for the CDR3: TGTGCCAGCAGTGCAATATACGGCGGGAGGAACCACGAGCAGTACTTC.

As concerns this clone: The identical CDR3 is also encoded by other nucleotide sequences in the sample. This chain connects TRBV7-3 to TRBJ1-2; D remains ambiguous. The V gene's germline CDR1 is SGHTA and CDR2 FQGTGA. The V end was cut by 2 bases, the J end by 0 bases, with 4 bases between. The CDR3 runs 13 residues. The CDR3 sequence: CASSLGANYGYTF. The DNA for the CDR3 is TGTGCCAGCAGCTTAGGCGCTAACTATGGCTACACCTTC.

This clone has only one observation. The rearrangement uses TRBV5-1 and TRBJ2-1; tentatively, D is TRBD2 (6 bases). Germline V gene data show CDR1 as SGHRS and CDR2 as YFSETQ. Deletions cut 5 bases from V and 4 bases from J, with 13 bases between. CDR3 length: 14 amino acids. The CDR3 region is CASSRGTDYNEQFF. The CDR3 bases are TGCGCCAGCAGTCGCGGGACCGATTACAATGAGCAGTTCTTC.

The rearrangement links TRBV9 to TRBJ1-1; 7 bases are shared with TRBD1. With 3 bases clipped from V and 1 base from J, the junction kept 3 bases outside the gene matches. Germline lookup yields CDR1 SGDLS and CDR2 YYNGEE. The CDR3 is 14 residues long. The CDR3 spells CASSEQGGNTEAFF. Here the CDR3 DNA reads TGTGCCAGCAGCGAGCAGGGGGGGAACACTGAAGCTTTCTTT.

V gene TRBV6-5 combines with J gene TRBJ2-7, with D perhaps TRBD2 (5 bases). Per the germline V gene, CDR1 is MNHEY and CDR2 is SVGAGI. V gave up 2 bases and J gave up 3 bases, with 11 bases separating them. CDR3 size: 14 residues. The CDR3 sequence: CASSYGGGLYEQYF. CDR3 DNA sequence: TGTGCCAGCAGTTACGGAGGTGGACTCTACGAGCAGTACTTC.

This chain uses TRBV19 with TRBJ2-7; D is unresolved. Germline V gene lookup returns CDR1 LNHDA and CDR2 SQIVND (reference sequence). The CDR3 loop spans 13 amino acids. Trimming stripped 5 bases from V and 4 bases from J, with 12 bases between. CDR3 loop: CASSPNSRYEQYF. CDR3 in DNA: TGTGCCAGTAGTCCCAATTCGAGATACGAGCAGTACTTC.

The chain combines TRBV27 with TRBJ1-1; 7 positions agree with TRBD1. V was pared by 11 bases and J by 2 bases, with 29 bases of the junction left unmatched. This CDR3 has 20 residues. Germline V gives CDR1 MNHEY, CDR2 SMNVEV (reference sequence). DNA for the CDR3: TGTGCCCCTTCTGCGAACAAGTGGGACAGCCATACCGAAATAAACACTGAAGCTTTCTTT. Its translation: CAPSANKWDSHTEINTEAFF.

This sequence joins TRBV28 and TRBJ1-1, with a tentative D call TRBD1 (5 bases). CDR3 length: 15 amino acids. The V gene's germline CDR1 is MDHEN and CDR2 SYDVKM. V lost 1 base to trimming and J lost 1 base, with 10 bases between them. The CDR3 protein is CASSLFPGTNTEAFF. CDR3 coding DNA: TGTGCCAGCAGTTTATTTCCAGGGACGAACACTGAAGCTTTCTTT.